The source of this TCR beta chain is a study of T cell responses to AZD1222 COVID-19 vaccine. Points from the study as a whole: It should be noted that donors were predominantly white British and more often female, and clonal diversity was possibly underestimated.

The CDR3 is made up of 15 amino acids. CDR1 and CDR2 (germline): MRHNA, SNTAGT. V was shortened by 4 bases and J by 4 bases, with 16 bases between the two germline ends. Sequencing was performed with immunoSEQ multiplex PCR; in TCRdb, only in-frame clones are kept and a portion is missing. The sample holds around 99,000 clones, 80% to 90% seen once. As to this clone: What it binds is not known.

V gene TRBV6-4 combines with J gene TRBJ1-2; D not certain. Sequencing was performed on peripheral blood, taken 28 days after the second AZD1222 dose. The sequence was collected from an adult who received the AZD1222 COVID-19 vaccine. The CDR3 DNA sequence: TGTGCCAGCAGTGTCGAGACCGGGAGCCTCTATGGCTACACCTTC. Its translation is CASSVETGSLYGYTF.